This T cell receptor beta chain was recovered during a study of blood T cell repertoires in COVID-19. The protocol was immunoSEQ multiplex PCR, while the TCRdb copy is restricted to in-frame clones and leaves out a portion. The data contain around 170,000 clones, roughly 83% of them singletons. This CDR3 region has 12 residues. Germline V gene sequence: CDR1 SGHVS, CDR2 FQNEAQ. The V end was cut by 2 bases, the J end by 5 bases, with 6 bases between. This clonotype originated in a human donor in a cohort sampled during active COVID-19. The sample was peripheral blood. This chain connects TRBV7-8 to TRBJ1-2; D ambiguous. CDR3 region: CASSLRRYGYTF. The CDR3 coding sequence is TGTGCCAGCAGCTTAAGGCGGTATGGCTACACCTTC. The whole variable domain, filled in from reference TRBV7-8 and TRBJ1-2, reads GAGVSQSPRYKVAKRGQDVALRCDPISGHVSLFWYQQALGQGPEFLTYFQNEAQLDKSGLPSDRFFAERPEGSVSTLKIQRTQQEDSAVYLCASSLRRYGYTFGSGTRLTVV.